These 21 T cell receptor beta chains came from one sample sequenced in a study of cytomegalovirus exposure and HLA in healthy donors (dated 2017 in TCRdb). To prepare the library, the immunoSEQ multiplex PCR assay was applied. TCRdb took this table from immuneACCESS and kept in-frame rearrangements with V and J called. Such tables lack part of the clones; where checked against another copy, unresolved V genes explain under half of the gap, and the rest is unexplained. The sample contains over 200,000 clones, about 91% of them found a single time. The ten largest clones add up to 2.9% of the sample. Sequencing was carried out using PBMCs. The receptors stem from a woman in her late teens or twenties in good health and CMV-seronegative.

The chain recombines TRBV28 with TRBJ1-3; 9 nucleotides match TRBD1. Unmatched junction bases numbered 6, after V lost 3 bases and J lost 0 bases. The germline V gene encodes CDR1 MDHEN and CDR2 SYDVKM. The CDR3 contains 17 residues. The CDR3 here is CASSFLDRGLSGNTIYF. Written as DNA, the CDR3 is TGTGCCAGCAGTTTTCTGGACAGGGGCCTCTCTGGAAACACCATATATTTT. The variable domain in full, with the rest retrieved from reference TRBV28 and TRBJ1-3, is DVKVTQSSRYLVKRTGEKVFLECVQDMDHENMFWYRQDPGLGLRLIYFSYDVKMKEKGDIPEGYSVSREKKERFSLILESASTNQTSMYLCASSFLDRGLSGNTIYFGEGSWLTVV.

The rearrangement uses TRBV30 and TRBJ1-2; TRBD1 is a possible D gene (5 bases). The V and J ends lost 1 base and 5 bases respectively, with 14 bases between them. Germline V gives CDR1 GTSNPN, CDR2 SVGIG (reference sequence). The CDR3 has 14 amino acids. The CDR3 loop reads CAWSDGAAEYGYTF. The CDR3 DNA reads as TGTGCCTGGAGTGATGGGGCAGCAGAGTATGGCTACACCTTC.

The chain carries TRBV6-1 and TRBJ2-5, with 7 bases aligning to TRBD1. The CDR3 has 12 amino acids. Unmatched junction bases numbered 5, after V lost 6 bases and J lost 7 bases. Germline loops: CDR1 MNHNS, CDR2 SASEGT. The CDR3 here is CASRQGYGTQYF. The CDR3 nucleotides are TGTGCCAGCAGACAGGGGTACGGGACCCAGTACTTC.

CDR3 sequence (DNA): TGTGCCAGCAGCCATAGGGACAGGGGTGAAAAACTGTTTTTT. This translates into CASSHRDRGEKLFF. The chain is built from TRBV28 and TRBJ1-4, with 10 bases fitting TRBD1. The CDR3 is made up of 14 amino acids. V was pared by 6 bases and J by 7 bases, with 5 bases of the junction left unmatched. The V gene's germline CDR1 is MDHEN and CDR2 SYDVKM.

The chain carries TRBV15 and TRBJ2-1, with TRBD2 matching over 12 bases. V shed 4 bases, J shed 0 bases, and the junction held 7 bases outside the gene matches. Germline V gene sequence: CDR1 LNHNV, CDR2 YYDKDF (reference sequence). CDR3 length equals 18 residues. The CDR3 here is CATSKGTSGWSSYNEQFF. Here the CDR3 DNA reads TGTGCCACCAGCAAAGGGACTAGCGGGTGGAGCTCCTACAATGAGCAGTTCTTC.

The rearrangement links TRBV27 to TRBJ1-2, with a tentative D call TRBD1 (5 bases). V gave up 5 bases and J gave up 4 bases, with 8 bases separating them. The germline V gene has CDR1 MNHEY and CDR2 SMNVEV (reference sequence). CDR3 length equals 12 residues. The CDR3 DNA sequence: TGTGCCAGCAGTGGGAGGGGCTATGGCTACACCTTC. This encodes CASSGRGYGYTF.

This rearrangement joins TRBV18 to TRBJ2-5, with a possible D match to TRBD1 (5 bases). Deletions cut 4 bases from V and 0 bases from J, with 6 bases between. The CDR3 runs to 13 residues. The germline V gene has CDR1 KGHSH and CDR2 LQKENI. CDR3 sequence reads: CASSQGYQETQYF. The CDR3 region has the DNA TGTGCCAGCTCACAGGGGTACCAAGAGACCCAGTACTTC.

In DNA form, the CDR3 reads TGCAGTGCTAACCGGGTAGAGGGCTACACCTTC. Translating gives CSANRVEGYTF. The chain recombines TRBV20-1 with TRBJ1-2; D is unresolved. The CDR3 runs to 11 residues. The germline V gene encodes CDR1 DFQATT and CDR2 SNEGSKA (reference sequence). V was cut by 4 bases and J by 8 bases, with 11 bases left in between.

Written as DNA, the CDR3 is TGTGCCAGCAGCGTAGGGGGGGGTTCGGGCACAGATACGCAGTATTTT. Translation: CASSVGGGSGTDTQYF. The V call is TRBV9, the J call TRBJ2-3; 7 nucleotides line up with TRBD2. CDR3 length equals 16 residues. Trimming cost V 0 bases and J 1 base; bases outside gene matches: 5. Per the germline V gene, CDR1 is SGDLS and CDR2 is YYNGEE. Looking up the rest from reference TRBV9 and TRBJ2-3 gives the full variable domain: DSGVTQTPKHLITATGQRVTLRCSPRSGDLSVYWYQQSLDQGLQFLIQYYNGEERAKGNILERFSAQQFPDLHSELNLSSLELGDSALYFCASSVGGGSGTDTQYFGPGTRLTVL.

The chain combines TRBV7-2 with TRBJ2-7, with 7 nucleotides matching TRBD1. The CDR3 contains 15 residues. After removal of 5 bases from V and 3 bases from J, the junction contained 10 bases not matched to a gene. Per germline, CDR1 SGHTA and CDR2 FQGNSA. The CDR3 loop is CASSHEMTGYYEQYF. The DNA for the CDR3 is TGTGCCAGCAGCCACGAAATGACAGGGTACTACGAGCAGTACTTC.

The V gene is TRBV7-3, the J gene TRBJ2-7; TRBD1 might be the D (6 bases). Germline V lookup: CDR1 SGHTA, CDR2 FQGTGA. V lost 4 bases and J lost 6, with 10 bases in between. The CDR3 extends over 12 amino acids. The CDR3 DNA is TGTGCCAGCAGCTCGGACAGCCTCGAGCAGTACTTC. Protein: CASSSDSLEQYF.

The V and J genes are TRBV4-2 and TRBJ2-7; 8 bases line up with TRBD2. V lost 2 bases and J lost 1; bases outside the gene matches: 7. CDR1 and CDR2 (germline): LGHNA, YNFKEQ. This CDR3 region has 16 residues. Here the CDR3 DNA reads TGTGCCAGCAGCCAACGGGAGGGATCAGGATCCTACGAGCAGTACTTC. Protein: CASSQREGSGSYEQYF.

The chain combines TRBV28 with TRBJ2-5, with 11 bases matching TRBD1. This CDR3 spans 17 amino acids. The germline V gene has CDR1 MDHEN and CDR2 SYDVKM. With 8 bases clipped from V and 4 bases from J, the junction kept 15 bases outside the gene matches. CDR3 sequence (DNA): TGTGCCAGCGGATCGAGCAGGACAGGGGGCTCGAGAGAGACCCAGTACTTC. It encodes CASGSSRTGGSRETQYF.

This clone was counted a single time. This chain connects TRBV6-6 to TRBJ1-2; D perhaps matches TRBD1 (6 bases). The V gene's germline CDR1 is MNHNY and CDR2 SVGAGI (reference sequence). V was trimmed by 7 bases and J by 5 bases, leaving 14 bases between them. There are 13 residues in the CDR3. This CDR3 reads CASTDRTEYGYTF. For the CDR3, the DNA is TGTGCCAGCACTGATAGGACAGAGTATGGCTACACCTTC.

This chain joins TRBV29-1 and TRBJ2-3, with 10 bases aligning to TRBD2. Germline assignment: CDR1 SQVTM and CDR2 ANQGSEA. The CDR3 is 14 residues long. With 3 bases clipped from V and 10 bases from J, the junction kept 10 bases outside the gene matches. CDR3 loop: CSVESLAGAAAQYF. In DNA, the CDR3 is TGCAGCGTTGAGAGCCTAGCGGGAGCCGCGGCGCAGTATTTT.

This chain links TRBV7-8 with TRBJ2-3; the D is unclear. V was shortened by 5 bases and J by 2 bases, with 14 bases between the two germline ends. The CDR3 has 15 amino acids. Germline V CDR1 and CDR2: SGHVS, FQNEAQ. This CDR3 is CASSLHGPHTDTQYF. The CDR3, as DNA: TGTGCCAGCAGCCTACATGGGCCGCACACAGATACGCAGTATTTT. Together with reference TRBV7-8 and TRBJ2-3, the CDR3 gives the full variable domain: GAGVSQSPRYKVAKRGQDVALRCDPISGHVSLFWYQQALGQGPEFLTYFQNEAQLDKSGLPSDRFFAERPEGSVSTLKIQRTQQEDSAVYLCASSLHGPHTDTQYFGPGTRLTVL.

The chain joins TRBV5-5 to TRBJ1-3; D not certain. The CDR3 is 13 amino acids. V was shortened by 1 base and J by 4 bases, with 6 bases between the two germline ends. Germline V gene lookup returns CDR1 SGHKS and CDR2 YYEKEE (reference sequence). The CDR3 sequence: CASSLSAGNTIYF. The CDR3 DNA reads as TGTGCCAGCAGCTTGAGCGCCGGAAACACCATATATTTT.

The genes are TRBV4-3 and TRBJ2-7; TRBD2 matches 7 bases. The CDR3 totals 16 residues. Trimming removed 0 bases from V and 2 bases from J; junction bases left unmatched: 7. Germline values: CDR1 LGHNA, CDR2 YSLEER. The CDR3 here is CASSQDGLADTYEQYF. For the CDR3, the DNA is TGCGCCAGCAGCCAAGATGGGCTAGCGGACACCTACGAGCAGTACTTC.

The chain combines TRBV28 with TRBJ2-7, with TRBD1 matching 9 bases. Germline lookup yields CDR1 MDHEN and CDR2 SYDVKM. CDR3 length: 13 residues. The V and J ends lost 4 bases and 7 bases, in that order; junction bases with no gene match: 5. CDR3 region: CASSWETGGEQYF. The CDR3 DNA reads as TGTGCCAGCAGTTGGGAGACAGGGGGTGAGCAGTACTTC.

The chain links TRBV5-6 to TRBJ2-1; possible D gene TRBD2, 5 bases. The germline V gene encodes CDR1 SGHDT and CDR2 YYEEEE. The CDR3 extends over 17 amino acids. V lost 5 bases to trimming and J lost 0 bases, with 18 bases between them. In nucleotides, the CDR3 is TGTGCCAGCAGTTATATCGAGGGAATTTACTCCTACAATGAGCAGTTCTTC. Translation: CASSYIEGIYSYNEQFF.

The chain uses TRBV27 and TRBJ2-2, with D uncertain. Trimming took off 0 bases at V and 6 bases at J, with 8 bases between the two ends. CDR1 and CDR2 from the germline V gene are MNHEY and SMNVEV (reference sequence). The CDR3 has 14 amino acids. CDR3 in DNA: TGTGCCAGCAGTTTATCGATAGAGGCCGGGGAGCTGTTTTTT. It translates to CASSLSIEAGELFF.